The clone carrying this T cell receptor beta chain was detected ten times or more. TCRdb called the RT-PCR reads again in MiXCR, with one record for every CDR3 protein. The data hold hundreds of thousands of distinct CDR3 sequences, with over 9% observed a single time. These data are taken from a study of response to subunit inactivated influenza vaccine. Unmatched junction bases numbered 4, after V lost 0 bases and J lost 4 bases. The length of the CDR3 is 15 residues. CDR1 and CDR2 from the germline V gene are SGHRS and YFSETQ. This same sample was also part of a study on T cells expressing NK-cell markers. That paper notes: As the method of synthesis, 5'RACE template switching with UMIs yielded TCR beta cDNA. NKG2C+ dominant clonotypes from roughly 6 donors made up roughly 1.0-7.0% of CD8+ T cells. These clonotypes, the leaders elsewhere, also led the CD3+CD56-NKG2C+ fraction in several donors.

The receptor was isolated from a middle-aged man who received an inactivated influenza vaccine. J is TRBJ2-1 and V is TRBV5-1; 7 bases align to TRBD2. The sample was PBMCs from blood, taken on the day of vaccination. The CDR3 coding sequence is TGCGCCAGCAGCTTGGGACTAGCCGTTTACAATGAGCAGTTCTTC. Translated: CASSLGLAVYNEQFF.